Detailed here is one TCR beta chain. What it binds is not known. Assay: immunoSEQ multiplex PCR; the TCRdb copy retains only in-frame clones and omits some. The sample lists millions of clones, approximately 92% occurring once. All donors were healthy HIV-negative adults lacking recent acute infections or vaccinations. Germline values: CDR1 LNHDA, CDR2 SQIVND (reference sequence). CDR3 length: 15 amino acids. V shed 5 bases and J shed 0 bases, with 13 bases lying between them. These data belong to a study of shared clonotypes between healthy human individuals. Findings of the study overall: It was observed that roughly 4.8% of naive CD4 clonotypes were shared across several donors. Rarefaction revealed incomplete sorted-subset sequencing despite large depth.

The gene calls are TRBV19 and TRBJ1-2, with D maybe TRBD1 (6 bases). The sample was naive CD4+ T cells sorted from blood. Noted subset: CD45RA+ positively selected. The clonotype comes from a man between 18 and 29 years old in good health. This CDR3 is CASSRRTEPNYGYTF. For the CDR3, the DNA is TGTGCCAGTAGTCGACGGACAGAACCTAACTATGGCTACACCTTC.